What follows are 7 T cell receptor beta chains derived from one specimen sequenced in a study of shared T cell receptors in the human thymus (dated by TCRdb to the early 2020s). The library was obtained by the immunoSEQ multiplex PCR assay. In TCRdb, the immuneACCESS table is reduced to in-frame sequences with V and J assigned. These tables do not hold every clone; where another copy was compared, an unresolved V gene accounts for under half, and the others remain unexplained. For this sample there are about 730,000 clones; approximately 85% appear just once. Around 0.01% of the sample goes to the ten largest clones. The same data also contributed to another study, on human thymus T cells.

The sample taken for sequencing was thymocytes. The receptors here all came from a girl in the first two years of life with a congenital heart defect. Donor details come from another sample of the same person, matched by shared clones.

This clone was picked up a small number of times. The J gene is TRBJ2-5, the V gene TRBV29-1; 10 bases line up with TRBD1. The CDR3 totals 16 residues. V lost 1 base, J lost 4 bases, and 9 bases stayed unmatched. Germline values: CDR1 SQVTM, CDR2 ANQGSEA. CDR3 amino acids: CSVEAGTGDYRETQYF. Written as DNA, the CDR3 is TGCAGCGTTGAAGCGGGGACAGGGGATTACAGAGAGACCCAGTACTTC.

CDR3 in DNA: TGTGCCTGGAGGGACAGGATCAAAACTAACTATGGCTACACCTTC. Translation: CAWRDRIKTNYGYTF. The chain carries TRBV30 and TRBJ1-2; the match to TRBD1 covers 7 bases. The germline gives CDR1 GTSNPN, CDR2 SVGIG (reference sequence). This CDR3 region has 15 residues. The trim removed 3 bases at V and 0 bases at J, leaving 7 bases unmatched.

The rearrangement uses TRBV28 and TRBJ2-3, with 8 bases fitting TRBD2. V was pared by 4 bases and J by 0 bases, with 6 bases of the junction left unmatched. CDR3 length: 16 residues. Germline CDR1 reads MDHEN; CDR2 reads SYDVKM. CDR3 protein: CASSSQRGSSTDTQYF. The CDR3 DNA reads TGTGCCAGCAGTTCTCAGCGGGGGTCAAGCACAGATACGCAGTATTTT.

This clone was found once. Other DNA sequences from this sample encode an identical CDR3 as well. J is TRBJ1-1 and V is TRBV4-1; TRBD1 matches at 8 bases. The length of the CDR3 is 16 residues. The V gene end was trimmed by 1 base and the J gene end by 0 bases; junction bases not matched to a gene: 4. The V gene's germline CDR1 is MGHRA and CDR2 YSYEKL. In nucleotides, the CDR3 is TGCGCCAGCAGCCAAGGACGGACAGGGCTGAACACTGAAGCTTTCTTT. Translating it yields CASSQGRTGLNTEAFF.

CDR3 protein: CASSADREGETQYF. The DNA of the CDR3 is TGTGCCAGCAGCGCGGACAGGGAGGGAGAGACCCAGTACTTC. This chain uses TRBV7-2 with TRBJ2-5; tentatively, D is TRBD1 (8 bases). Trimming left V 5 bases short and J 4 bases short, with 14 bases between. The CDR3 is 14 amino acids. CDR1 and CDR2 (germline): SGHTA, FQGNSA.

CDR3 protein: CASSLGGTGQETQYF. For the CDR3, the DNA is TGTGCCAGCAGCTTGGGGGGAACAGGACAAGAGACCCAGTACTTC. The chain recombines TRBV5-4 with TRBJ2-5; maybe TRBD1 (5 bases). Germline loops: CDR1 SGHNT, CDR2 YYREEE (reference sequence). The CDR3 is 15 residues long. The V end was cut by 0 bases, the J end by 2 bases, with 11 bases between.

The chain employs TRBV7-9 and TRBJ1-5; tentatively, D is TRBD1 (6 bases). Germline loops: CDR1 SEHNR, CDR2 FQNEAQ (reference sequence). There are 13 residues in the CDR3. V lost 6 bases to trimming and J lost 6 bases, with 12 bases between them. CDR3: CASSTTGSQPQHF. The CDR3 DNA sequence: TGTGCCAGCAGTACTACAGGGTCTCAGCCCCAGCATTTT.